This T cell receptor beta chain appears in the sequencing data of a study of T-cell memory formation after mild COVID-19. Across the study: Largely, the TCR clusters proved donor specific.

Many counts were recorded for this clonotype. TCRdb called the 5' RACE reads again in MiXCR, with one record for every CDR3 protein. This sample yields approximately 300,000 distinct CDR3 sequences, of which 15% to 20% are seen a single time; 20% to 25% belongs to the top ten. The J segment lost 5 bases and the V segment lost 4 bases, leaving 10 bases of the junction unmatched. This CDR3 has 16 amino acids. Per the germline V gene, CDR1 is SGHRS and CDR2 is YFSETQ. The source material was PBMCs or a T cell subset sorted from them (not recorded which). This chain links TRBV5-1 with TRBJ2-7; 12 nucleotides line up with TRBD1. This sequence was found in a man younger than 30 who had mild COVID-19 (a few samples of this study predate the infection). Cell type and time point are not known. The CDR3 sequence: CASSPIIGTGGDEQYF. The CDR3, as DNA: TGCGCCAGCAGCCCTATCATTGGGACAGGGGGCGACGAGCAGTACTTC.